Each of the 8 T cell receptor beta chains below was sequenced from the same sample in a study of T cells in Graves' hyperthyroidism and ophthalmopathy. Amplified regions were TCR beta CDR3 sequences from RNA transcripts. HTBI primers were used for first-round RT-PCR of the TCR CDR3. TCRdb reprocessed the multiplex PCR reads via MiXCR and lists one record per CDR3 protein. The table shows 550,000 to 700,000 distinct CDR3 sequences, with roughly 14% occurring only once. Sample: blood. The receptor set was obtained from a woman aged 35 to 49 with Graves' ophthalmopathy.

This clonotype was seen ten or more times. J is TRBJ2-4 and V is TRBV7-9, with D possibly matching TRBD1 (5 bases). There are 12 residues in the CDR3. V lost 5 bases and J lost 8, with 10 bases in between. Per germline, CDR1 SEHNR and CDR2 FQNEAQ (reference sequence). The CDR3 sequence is CASSKGMDIQYF. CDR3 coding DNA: TGTGCCAGCAGCAAGGGGATGGACATTCAGTACTTC. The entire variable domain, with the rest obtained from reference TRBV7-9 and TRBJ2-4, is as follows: DTGVSQNPRHKITKRGQNVTFRCDPISEHNRLYWYRQTLGQGPEFLTYFQNEAQLEKSRLLSDRFSAERPKGSFSTLEIQRTEQGDSAMYLCASSKGMDIQYFGAGTRLSVL.

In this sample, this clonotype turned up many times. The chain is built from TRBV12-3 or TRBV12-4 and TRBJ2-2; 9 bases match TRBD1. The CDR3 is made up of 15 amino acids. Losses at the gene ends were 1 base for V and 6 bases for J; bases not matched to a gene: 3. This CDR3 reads CASSLGGTGSGELFF. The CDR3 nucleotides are TGTGCCAGCAGTTTAGGCGGGACAGGGTCCGGGGAGCTGTTTTTT.

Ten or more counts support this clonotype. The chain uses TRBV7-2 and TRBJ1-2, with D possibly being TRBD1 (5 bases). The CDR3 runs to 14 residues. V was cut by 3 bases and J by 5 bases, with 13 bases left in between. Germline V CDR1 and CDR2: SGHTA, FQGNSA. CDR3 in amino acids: CASSLSGVSYGYTF. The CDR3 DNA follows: TGTGCCAGCAGCTTGTCGGGGGTTAGTTATGGCTACACCTTC.

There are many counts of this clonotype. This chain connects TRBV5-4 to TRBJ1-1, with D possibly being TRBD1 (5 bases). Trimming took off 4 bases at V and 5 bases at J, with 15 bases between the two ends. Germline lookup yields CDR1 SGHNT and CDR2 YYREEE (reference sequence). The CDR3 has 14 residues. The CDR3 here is CASSNSWGGTEAFF. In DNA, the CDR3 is TGTGCCAGCAGCAATTCCTGGGGGGGGACTGAAGCTTTCTTT. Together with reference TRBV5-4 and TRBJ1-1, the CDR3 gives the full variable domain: ETGVTQSPTHLIKTRGQQVTLRCSSQSGHNTVSWYQQALGQGPQFIFQYYREEENGRGNFPPRFSGLQFPNYSSELNVNALELDDSALYLCASSNSWGGTEAFFGQGTRLTVV.

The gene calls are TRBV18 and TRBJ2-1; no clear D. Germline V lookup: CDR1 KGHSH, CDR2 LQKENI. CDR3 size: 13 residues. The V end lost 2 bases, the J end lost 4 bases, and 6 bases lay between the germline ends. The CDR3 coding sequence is TGTGCCAGCTCACCAATCCCTTACAATGAGCAGTTCTTC. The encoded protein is CASSPIPYNEQFF.

For the CDR3, the DNA is TGTGCCAGCAGTCCACGGACAGGGGGCTCCGGGGAGCTGTTTTTT. Amino acids: CASSPRTGGSGELFF. This chain links TRBV6-2 or TRBV6-3 with TRBJ2-2, with 11 bases aligning to TRBD1. The germline V gene has CDR1 MNHEY and CDR2 SVGEGT. V shed 5 bases and J 6 bases; nucleotides not matched to a gene: 5. The CDR3 has 15 amino acids.

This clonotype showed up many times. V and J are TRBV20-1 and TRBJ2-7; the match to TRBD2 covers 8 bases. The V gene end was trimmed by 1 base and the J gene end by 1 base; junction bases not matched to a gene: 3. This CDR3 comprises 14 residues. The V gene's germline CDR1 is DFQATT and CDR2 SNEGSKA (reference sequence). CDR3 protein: CSARVVAGSYEQYF. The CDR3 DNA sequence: TGCAGTGCTAGAGTAGTAGCGGGGTCCTACGAGCAGTACTTC.

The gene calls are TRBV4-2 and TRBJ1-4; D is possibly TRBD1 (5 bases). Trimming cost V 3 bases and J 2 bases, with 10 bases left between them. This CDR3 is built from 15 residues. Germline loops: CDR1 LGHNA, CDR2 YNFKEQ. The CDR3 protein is CASSQTERTNEKLFF. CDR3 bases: TGTGCCAGCAGCCAGACAGAGAGGACTAATGAAAAACTGTTTTTT.